Below, 12 T cell receptor beta chains from the same sample are listed, as sequenced in a study of yellow fever vaccine responses in identical twins. TCRdb reanalysed the RT-PCR reads using MiXCR and keeps one entry per CDR3 protein. Here the sample spans about 5,400 distinct CDR3 sequences, more than 80% being singletons. The specimen was T cells from blood (PBMCs), unsorted or a sorted subset (not recorded which), collected before or after yellow fever vaccination (not recorded which). Every receptor here comes from a woman in her late teens or twenties who received the yellow fever vaccine.

CDR3 sequence: CASSSPDRGHEQYF. The DNA of the CDR3 is TGTGCCAGCAGCTCACCGGACAGGGGCCACGAGCAGTACTTC. The rearrangement uses TRBV7-3 and TRBJ2-7, with TRBD1 matching 9 bases. The CDR3 extends over 14 amino acids. Per germline, CDR1 SGHTA and CDR2 FQGTGA. Unmatched junction bases numbered 6, after V lost 4 bases and J lost 5 bases.

The chain employs TRBV7-6 and TRBJ2-1; the match to TRBD2 covers 7 bases. V shed 4 bases and J 7 bases; nucleotides not matched to a gene: 13. CDR3 length: 16 residues. The V gene's germline CDR1 is SGHVS and CDR2 FNYEAQ. The CDR3 DNA reads TGTGCCAGCAGCTCGACGGGACTACCCCAAGGGAATGAGCAGTTCTTC. Protein product: CASSSTGLPQGNEQFF.

This chain joins TRBV6-1 and TRBJ2-7; no firm D call. CDR3 size: 11 residues. Trimming cost V 2 bases and J 6 bases, with 5 bases left between them. CDR1 MNHNS and CDR2 SASEGT come from the germline V gene. In nucleotides, the CDR3 is TGTGCCAGCAGTGAATTGGGCGAGCAGTACTTC. Protein: CASSELGEQYF.

This clonotype was observed a few times. The chain is built from TRBV4-1 and TRBJ2-1; either TRBD1 or TRBD2 may supply D (5 bases each). Trimming removed 3 bases at V and 0 bases at J, with 15 bases between. Germline V CDR1 and CDR2: MGHRA, YSYEKL. This CDR3 is built from 17 residues. CDR3 protein: CASSQGVTFSSYNEQFF. The DNA of the CDR3 is TGCGCCAGCAGCCAGGGGGTTACCTTTAGCTCCTACAATGAGCAGTTCTTC.

This chain joins TRBV10-3 and TRBJ1-5; D is unclear. CDR1 ENHRY and CDR2 SYGVKD come from the germline V gene. The CDR3 covers 13 residues. V lost 4 bases and J 8 bases, leaving 12 bases between the germline ends. The CDR3 is CAISVGPNEPQHF. The CDR3 DNA reads TGTGCCATCAGTGTGGGTCCCAACGAGCCCCAGCATTTT.

The genes are TRBV6-4 and TRBJ2-7; D unresolved. Germline V gene lookup returns CDR1 MRHNA and CDR2 SNTAGT. The CDR3 consists of 14 residues. Trimming removed 6 bases at V and 2 bases at J, with 14 bases between. CDR3 DNA sequence: TGTGCCAGCAGCGACCGAATGAACCCCTACGAGCAGTACTTC. It specifies CASSDRMNPYEQYF.

The CDR3: CASSRIGQVYEQYF. The DNA for the CDR3 is TGTGCCAGCAGTCGTATTGGGCAGGTCTACGAGCAGTACTTC. The V call is TRBV28, the J call TRBJ2-7; D is ambiguous. This CDR3 spans 14 amino acids. The V gene lost 5 bases and the J gene lost 3 bases, with 14 bases spanning the gap. The V gene's germline CDR1 is MDHEN and CDR2 SYDVKM.

This rearrangement joins TRBV29-1 to TRBJ2-5, with TRBD2 matching 8 bases. Germline V gene data show CDR1 as SQVTM and CDR2 as ANQGSEA. V was pared by 6 bases and J by 5 bases, with 5 bases of the junction left unmatched. This CDR3 has 12 amino acids. The CDR3 sequence is CSVREGRETQYF. CDR3 DNA: TGCAGCGTCCGGGAGGGGCGGGAGACCCAGTACTTC.

The chain uses TRBV10-1 and TRBJ2-7, with D maybe TRBD1 (5 bases). CDR3 size: 15 residues. The germline CDR1 and CDR2 sequences are WNHNN and SYGVQD (reference sequence). Trimming pared 0 bases from V and 5 bases from J, leaving 14 bases between. The chain's CDR3 is CASSESDSEWNEQYF. The CDR3 DNA reads TGCGCCAGCAGTGAGTCAGACAGCGAGTGGAACGAGCAGTACTTC.

The chain combines TRBV11-1 with TRBJ2-7; 8 bases match TRBD2. V lost 6 bases to trimming and J lost 3 bases; unmatched junction nucleotides: 7. The V gene's germline CDR1 is SGHAT and CDR2 FQDESV (reference sequence). The CDR3 loop spans 14 amino acids. This CDR3 is CASSKQSGSYEQYF. As DNA, the CDR3 is TGTGCCAGCAGTAAACAGAGCGGGAGCTACGAGCAGTACTTC.

V is TRBV28 and J is TRBJ1-5, with TRBD1 matching over 7 bases. J lost 2 bases, V lost 3 bases, and 4 bases had no gene match. Germline V CDR1 and CDR2: MDHEN, SYDVKM. This CDR3 contains 15 residues. CDR3 sequence: CASSFYRGGNQPQHF. CDR3 nucleotides: TGTGCCAGCAGTTTCTACAGGGGTGGCAATCAGCCCCAGCATTTT.

The chain joins TRBV5-1 to TRBJ1-1, with a possible D match to TRBD1 (5 bases). CDR3 length: 13 amino acids. The ends were cut back, 4 bases at V and 1 base at J, with 8 bases in the middle. Germline values: CDR1 SGHRS, CDR2 YFSETQ. The CDR3 DNA is TGCGCCAGCAGCAGAGGGGCGAACACTGAAGCTTTCTTT. It translates to CASSRGANTEAFF.